This section outlines one TCR beta chain sequence together with its context. The antigen remains undetermined. The data were obtained in a study of graft-versus-host responses after intestinal transplantation. General study findings and limits: Peak GvH clone levels in circulation were associated with early post-transplant HvG declines. Subjects displaying graft-donor T cell macrochimerism possessed elevated graft-versus-host to host-versus-graft clonal ratios inside allografts. The marrow of recipients harbored GvH clones, and ileum or blood showed some of them first.

The data were produced by immunoSEQ multiplex PCR, yet TCRdb's version contains in-frame clones alone and is incomplete. The sample yields some 62,000 clones, 90% seen once. Specimen: unstimulated CD8+ T cells sorted from spleen or lymph node cells, collected before transplant. This TCR came from a human donor who was the organ donor for an intestinal transplant.

This chain's CDR3 is CASSGRLRRPYEQYF. Written as DNA, the CDR3 is TGTGCCAGCAGTGGAAGGCTGCGGAGGCCTTACGAGCAGTACTTC. The chain is built from TRBV2 and TRBJ2-7; D is perhaps TRBD2 (5 bases). The germline V gene encodes CDR1 SNHLY and CDR2 FYNNEI. Trimming shortened V by 4 bases and J by 4 bases, and 17 bases separated the two germline ends. The CDR3 length is 15 residues.